This passage covers 15 T cell receptor beta chains from one sample sequenced in a study of T cell changes during pregnancy in multiple sclerosis. Some clones are missing from TCRdb's copy, which holds only in-frame ones; the method was immunoSEQ multiplex PCR. The sample has 40,000 to 45,000 clones; approximately 89% are singletons. Specimen: CD4+ T cells from peripheral blood mononuclear cells, collected in the first trimester of pregnancy. These receptors were obtained from a female donor with multiple sclerosis, enrolled in a pregnancy study.

V usage is TRBV15 and J usage is TRBJ2-1; 7 bases are shared with TRBD2. Germline V lookup: CDR1 LNHNV, CDR2 YYDKDF (reference sequence). Trimming cost V 3 bases and J 6 bases; bases outside gene matches: 8. The CDR3 sequence is 15 residues long. This chain's CDR3 is CATSSKLADFNEQFF. The CDR3, as DNA: TGTGCCACCAGCAGTAAGCTAGCGGACTTCAATGAGCAGTTCTTC.

The genes are TRBV12-5 and TRBJ2-1, with TRBD1 matching over 7 bases. V lost 6 bases and J lost 0; bases outside the gene matches: 8. The CDR3 is 16 residues long. Germline CDR1 and CDR2: LGHNT and FRNRAP. The CDR3 bases are TGTGCTAGTGGAGTAGACAGGGCCCCCTCCTACAATGAGCAGTTCTTC. It is translated as CASGVDRAPSYNEQFF.

This rearrangement joins TRBV10-1 to TRBJ2-2; a possible D gene is TRBD2 (6 bases). Germline V gene data show CDR1 as WNHNN and CDR2 as SYGVQD (reference sequence). The length of the CDR3 is 15 residues. V was clipped by 0 bases and J by 6 bases, with 11 bases between them. Here the CDR3 reads CASSESTGGAGELFF. CDR3 sequence (DNA): TGCGCCAGCAGTGAGTCGACCGGAGGGGCCGGGGAGCTGTTTTTT.

V is TRBV18 and J is TRBJ1-2; 9 nucleotides align to TRBD1. Germline trimming cut 2 bases from V and 1 base from J; bases unmatched to any gene: 8. The germline gives CDR1 KGHSH, CDR2 LQKENI. This CDR3 comprises 17 residues. This CDR3 reads CASSPNTGTGRNYGYTF. The CDR3 DNA reads as TGTGCCAGCTCACCAAATACCGGGACAGGGCGTAACTATGGCTACACCTTC.

This chain links TRBV18 with TRBJ2-7, with 12 bases identical to TRBD2. This CDR3 has 18 residues. The germline V gene encodes CDR1 KGHSH and CDR2 LQKENI. V shed 4 bases, J shed 3 bases, and the junction held 13 bases outside the gene matches. This CDR3 reads CASSLTQLTSGRYYEQYF. In nucleotides, the CDR3 is TGTGCCAGCTCACTTACCCAGTTGACTAGCGGGAGATACTACGAGCAGTACTTC.

This chain connects TRBV18 to TRBJ1-3; 7 nucleotides align to TRBD1. With 4 bases clipped from V and 1 base from J, the junction kept 1 base outside the gene matches. The CDR3 is 14 residues long. Germline CDR1 reads KGHSH; CDR2 reads LQKENI. The CDR3 spells CASSQGASGNTIYF. CDR3 in DNA: TGTGCCAGCTCACAGGGGGCATCTGGAAACACCATATATTTT.

J is TRBJ1-4 and V is TRBV5-1; D is perhaps TRBD1 (5 bases). Trimming removed 4 bases at V and 3 bases at J, with 16 bases between. CDR1 SGHRS and CDR2 YFSETQ come from the germline V gene. The CDR3 extends over 16 amino acids. Written as DNA, the CDR3 is TGCGCCAGCAGCCCCGGACCCGGGGGGTCTAATGAAAAACTGTTTTTT. Translated: CASSPGPGGSNEKLFF.

The V call is TRBV20-1, the J call TRBJ2-1; D not resolved. Per the germline V gene, CDR1 is DFQATT and CDR2 is SNEGSKA (reference sequence). V was clipped by 3 bases and J by 13 bases, with 10 bases between them. The CDR3 spans 10 residues. The CDR3 reads CSASLFGQFF. The CDR3 coding sequence is TGCAGTGCTAGCCTTTTCGGTCAGTTCTTC.

The J gene is TRBJ1-5, the V gene TRBV19; no definite D call. Deletions cut 5 bases from V and 4 bases from J, with 15 bases between. The germline gives CDR1 LNHDA, CDR2 SQIVND (reference sequence). The CDR3 sequence is 15 residues long. CDR3 amino acids: CASSPPLLRNQPQHF. For the CDR3, the DNA is TGTGCCAGTAGTCCCCCCCTTTTGCGGAATCAGCCCCAGCATTTT.

This clone has a single count. The rearrangement joins TRBV7-2 to TRBJ2-4; tentatively, D is TRBD1 (6 bases). V was clipped by 5 bases and J by 6 bases, with 14 bases between them. Germline values: CDR1 SGHTA, CDR2 FQGNSA. The CDR3 has 14 amino acids. CDR3 DNA: TGTGCCAGCAGCAACGGGCAGGGGAGAAACATTCAGTACTTC. Residues: CASSNGQGRNIQYF.

This chain connects TRBV6-5 to TRBJ2-5; D uncertain. In germline, CDR1 is MNHEY, CDR2 SVGAGI. The CDR3 totals 14 residues. Deletions cut 7 bases from V and 0 bases from J, with 12 bases between. The CDR3 spells CASTPSYNQETQYF. The CDR3 nucleotides read TGTGCCAGCACCCCGAGCTATAACCAAGAGACCCAGTACTTC.

This clone was counted only a few times. The gene calls are TRBV4-1 and TRBJ2-7; 12 bases map to TRBD2. The germline V gene encodes CDR1 MGHRA and CDR2 YSYEKL. The CDR3 has 14 residues. J lost 3 bases, V lost 6 bases, and 3 bases had no gene match. As DNA, the CDR3 is TGCGCCAGCAGACCGGGACTAGCGGGCTACGAGCAGTACTTC. This codes for CASRPGLAGYEQYF.

This chain connects TRBV5-1 to TRBJ1-2; no definite D call. V lost 6 bases, J lost 6 bases, and 12 bases lay in between. Germline values: CDR1 SGHRS, CDR2 YFSETQ. The CDR3 is 12 amino acids. CDR3 amino acids: CASTAGEDGYTF. CDR3 in DNA: TGCGCCAGCACGGCCGGGGAGGATGGCTACACCTTC.

This clone showed up just once. The chain combines TRBV2 with TRBJ2-5; possible D gene TRBD2, 6 bases. Trimming stripped 2 bases from V and 4 bases from J, with 11 bases between. The CDR3 sequence is 14 residues long. Germline V gene sequence: CDR1 SNHLY, CDR2 FYNNEI. The CDR3 loop is CASSESGVGETQYF. CDR3 DNA sequence: TGTGCCAGCAGTGAATCGGGGGTTGGAGAGACCCAGTACTTC.

V gene TRBV7-2 combines with J gene TRBJ2-7, with a tentative D call TRBD2 (6 bases). Trimming shortened V by 8 bases and J by 6 bases, and 20 bases separated the two germline ends. The CDR3 totals 14 residues. Germline CDR1 reads SGHTA; CDR2 reads FQGNSA. The CDR3 DNA is TGTGCCAGCGTAAAACCGGGGGTGGAAGGCGAGCAGTACTTC. It encodes CASVKPGVEGEQYF.